This T cell receptor (beta chain) appears in the sequencing data of a study of cytomegalovirus exposure and HLA in healthy donors. General observations from the study: Likely technical artifact: a cluster of highly shared sequence variants. The CMV antigen specificity of a few CMV-associated chains was confirmed through in vitro analysis.

The PCR used 60 Vbeta and 13 Jbeta primers. Here immunoSEQ multiplex PCR was the method, and the copy in TCRdb shows in-frame clones only, minus some. The table includes around 150,000 clones, about 88% detected once. The CDR3 sequence is 14 residues long. Germline CDR1 and CDR2: SGHAT and FQDESV (reference sequence). Regarding donors, all were healthy bone marrow donors. Nominal health characterized the donors when sampled, though unrecorded immune exposures were likely. As for this clone: The target antigen is unknown.

The specimen sequenced was PBMCs. This sequence was found in a man aged 18 to 30 in good health and CMV-seropositive. The chain links TRBV11-1 to TRBJ2-5; 9 bases match TRBD2. Near its end, the DNA agrees better with TRBJ2-7, so the J call may be wrong. The CDR3 reads CASSSGGGGYEQYF. CDR3 nucleotides: TGTGCCAGCAGCTCTGGCGGGGGGGGCTACGAGCAGTACTTC.